These 7 T cell receptor beta chains share one sample of origin, sequenced in a study of graft-versus-host responses after intestinal transplantation. These TCRs are of unknown antigen specificity. The assay was immunoSEQ multiplex PCR, and TCRdb's table has in-frame clones only and misses some. The data contain tens of thousands of clones, roughly 91% of them singletons. Sequenced here: unstimulated CD8+ T cells sorted from spleen or lymph node cells, sampled before intestinal transplant. These receptors came from a human donor who received an intestinal transplant.

The V call is TRBV19, the J call TRBJ1-2, with 9 bases matching TRBD1. The CDR3 spans 16 residues. V dropped 4 bases and J dropped 3; count of bases not matched to a gene: 9. Germline CDR1 is LNHDA and CDR2 is SQIVND (reference sequence). Here the CDR3 reads CASSTDRGALYYGYTF. Written as DNA, the CDR3 is TGTGCCAGTAGTACGGACAGGGGCGCTCTCTACTATGGCTACACCTTC.

The CDR3, as DNA: TGCGCCAGCAGCCAAGTAGTCTCGCCAGATACGCAGTATTTT. Its protein is CASSQVVSPDTQYF. This sequence joins TRBV4-1 and TRBJ2-3; the D is unclear. The CDR3 is made up of 14 amino acids. Germline loops: CDR1 MGHRA, CDR2 YSYEKL. V lost 1 base, J lost 4 bases, and 9 bases lay in between.

This sequence joins TRBV27 and TRBJ2-2; 8 positions agree with TRBD2. The length of the CDR3 is 16 residues. The V and J ends lost 5 bases and 4 bases, in that order; junction bases with no gene match: 9. Germline-derived CDR1 and CDR2 are MNHEY and SMNVEV (reference sequence). CDR3 nucleotide sequence: TGTGCCAGCAGTAGCCCGGGGGGGCTTGTCACCGGGGAGCTGTTTTTT. Its protein product is CASSSPGGLVTGELFF.

The genes are TRBV29-1 and TRBJ2-7, with TRBD1 matching over 8 bases. Germline assignment: CDR1 SQVTM and CDR2 ANQGSEA. V shed 0 bases, J shed 0 bases, and the junction held 7 bases outside the gene matches. This CDR3 region has 16 residues. The CDR3 region is CSVEDQGTGTSYEQYF. CDR3 nucleotide sequence: TGCAGCGTTGAAGATCAGGGGACAGGAACCTCCTACGAGCAGTACTTC.

The chain carries TRBV10-2 and TRBJ2-4; the match to TRBD1 covers 9 bases. The germline V gene encodes CDR1 WSHSY and CDR2 SAAADI. This CDR3 has 15 amino acids. V dropped 5 bases and J dropped 7; count of bases not matched to a gene: 9. The CDR3 nucleotides read TGCGCCAGCAGTACCCCCGGGACAGGGTATAACATTCAGTACTTC. Its translation: CASSTPGTGYNIQYF.

The chain couples TRBV10-2 to TRBJ2-2, with D perhaps matching TRBD2 (7 bases). The CDR3 consists of 14 residues. Looked up from germline, CDR1 is WSHSY and CDR2 is SAAADI. V lost 4 bases to trimming and J lost 6 bases, with 12 bases between them. CDR3 protein: CASSGGGQAGELFF. In DNA form, the CDR3 reads TGCGCCAGCAGTGGGGGGGGGCAGGCCGGGGAGCTGTTTTTT.

This chain connects TRBV27 to TRBJ1-1, with 7 nucleotides matching TRBD1. V was pared by 5 bases and J by 4 bases, with 7 bases of the junction left unmatched. This CDR3 is built from 14 residues. Germline assignment: CDR1 MNHEY and CDR2 SMNVEV (reference sequence). CDR3 region: CASSGEGAITEAFF. DNA for the CDR3: TGTGCCAGCAGTGGAGAGGGGGCGATCACTGAAGCTTTCTTT.